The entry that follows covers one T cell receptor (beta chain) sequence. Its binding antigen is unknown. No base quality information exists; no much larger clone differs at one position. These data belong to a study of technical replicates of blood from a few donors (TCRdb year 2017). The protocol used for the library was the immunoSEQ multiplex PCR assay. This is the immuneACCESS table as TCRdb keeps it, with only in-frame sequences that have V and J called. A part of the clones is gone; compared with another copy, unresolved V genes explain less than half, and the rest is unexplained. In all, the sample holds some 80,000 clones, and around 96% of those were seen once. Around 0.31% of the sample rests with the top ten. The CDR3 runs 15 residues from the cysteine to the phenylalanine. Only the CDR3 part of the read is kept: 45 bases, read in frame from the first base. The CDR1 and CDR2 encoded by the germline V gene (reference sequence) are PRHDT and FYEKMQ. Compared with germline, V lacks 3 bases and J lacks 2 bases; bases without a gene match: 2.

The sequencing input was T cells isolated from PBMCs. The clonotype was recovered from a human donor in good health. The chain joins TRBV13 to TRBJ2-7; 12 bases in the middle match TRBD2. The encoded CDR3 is CASSFWTSGTYEQYF. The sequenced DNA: TGTGCCAGCAGCTTCTGGACTAGCGGGACCTACGAGCAGTACTTC.